This TCR beta chain was documented in a study of cytomegalovirus exposure and HLA in healthy donors. Study conclusions and caveats: A missense DCLRE1C variant was associated with V- and J-gene trimming of TCR beta chains in a later analysis, and an independent cohort replicated the association. Rarity marked most TCR sequences, yet some public TCRs occurred in many donors. Several of the most significant clusters were apparently associated with common viral pathogens in a later analysis.

There are 14 residues in the CDR3. Germline values: CDR1 SGHNT, CDR2 YYREEE (reference sequence). Trimming removed 6 bases at V and 2 bases at J, with 13 bases between. This clone was picked up a small number of times. The antigen is not known. A multiplex PCR was run with 60 Vbeta primers and 13 Jbeta primers. Using immunoSEQ multiplex PCR, the repertoire was profiled, and TCRdb retains in-frame clones only, with some absent. The repertoire holds about 190,000 clones, with 83% as singletons. The receptor's source is a man aged 40-49 years in good health and CMV-seropositive. Sequenced sample: PBMCs. The V and J genes are TRBV5-4 and TRBJ2-3; tentative D call: TRBD1 (6 bases). This chain's CDR3 is CASTWDIFTDTQYF. The CDR3 DNA follows: TGTGCCAGCACCTGGGACATCTTCACAGATACGCAGTATTTT.